This T cell receptor (beta chain) was captured by sequencing in a study of vaccination and CD4 T cells after COVID-19. Across the study: Two Hispanic individuals were among six male and four female convalescent patients. Each individual in the study obtained two doses of BNT162b2 or mRNA-1273 vaccine.

Germline loops: CDR1 MNHNS, CDR2 SASEGT. CDR3 length equals 20 residues. Trimming shortened V by 11 bases and J by 0 bases, and 35 bases separated the two germline ends. Time point specified: late sampling 161 to 241 days after vaccination in a few convalescent patients. TCRdb reprocessed the PCR reads via MiXCR and lists one record per CDR3 protein. In the table there are around 28,000 distinct CDR3 sequences, 45% to 55% of which are singletons. The material was CD4+ T cells from blood, obtained about 7 months after SARS-CoV-2 vaccination. This TCR derives from a human donor who had recovered from COVID-19. V usage is TRBV6-1 and J usage is TRBJ2-7; D is perhaps TRBD1 (6 bases). The CDR3 is CAATQWGQGISAVSSYEQYF. The CDR3 DNA sequence: TGTGCCGCAACGCAATGGGGTCAGGGGATTTCGGCGGTGAGCTCCTACGAGCAGTACTTC.